The next 4 T cell receptor beta chains were all read from a single sample in a study of beta chain features in type 1 diabetes. Study results and limitations: Shorter TCRB CDR3s, moderately but significantly so, were found in Type 1 diabetes patients in all four CD4+ subsets.

The entirety of the isolated RNA underwent reverse transcription, so expressed TCRB transcripts were sequenced. Repertoires were generated with immunoSEQ multiplex PCR, while TCRdb's copy carries only in-frame clones and drops some. This sample yields 40,000 to 55,000 clones, of which 35% to 55% are seen a single time; 0.1% to 0.15% belongs to the top ten. Their antigen targets remain unknown. Sequencing was performed on stem cell memory CD4+ T cells from blood. These receptors were obtained from a man younger than 40 with type 1 diabetes.

This clone was detected once. This chain links TRBV6-5 with TRBJ2-2; 7 bases fit TRBD1. Germline V gives CDR1 MNHEY, CDR2 SVGAGI. Trimming removed 4 bases from V and 7 bases from J; junction bases left unmatched: 6. The CDR3 is 14 amino acids. The CDR3 coding sequence is TGTGCCAGCAGTTTCCACAGGGGTGGCGGGGAGCTGTTTTTT. The encoded protein is CASSFHRGGGELFF.

This clone showed up just a few times. The chain couples TRBV29-1 to TRBJ1-3; D not certain. The CDR3 covers 13 residues. CDR1 and CDR2 from the germline V gene are SQVTM and ANQGSEA. With 4 bases removed from V and 0 bases from J, the gap between germline ends came to 7 bases. This CDR3 is CSVGESSGNTIYF. CDR3 coding DNA: TGCAGCGTTGGGGAGAGCTCTGGAAACACCATATATTTT.

J is TRBJ2-7 and V is TRBV10-3, with D tentatively TRBD1 (5 bases). The CDR3 totals 14 residues. Germline V gene data show CDR1 as ENHRY and CDR2 as SYGVKD. V gave up 4 bases and J gave up 3 bases, with 13 bases separating them. CDR3 region: CAISGNPGNYEQYF. Written as DNA, the CDR3 is TGTGCCATCAGTGGAAATCCAGGGAACTACGAGCAGTACTTC.

V is TRBV5-6 and J is TRBJ2-7; 11 bases line up with TRBD1. V dropped 2 bases and J dropped 1; count of bases not matched to a gene: 2. CDR1 is SGHDT, CDR2 YYEEEE, per germline. This CDR3 has 15 amino acids. The CDR3 DNA reads TGTGCCAGCAGCTTCCGGGACAGGGGGTCCTACGAGCAGTACTTC. Its translation is CASSFRDRGSYEQYF.